This T cell receptor beta chain was sequenced for a study of T cell therapy after organ transplantation. Study-level background: Therapy products were autologous CMV-specific T cells, peptide-expanded for roughly two weeks.

Time point indicated: 20-29 weeks after completion of therapy. About this clone itself: Its specificity is not known.

General study findings and limits: Post-therapy CD8 clonality change correlated inversely with pretherapy clonality.

V shed 0 bases, J shed 7 bases, and the junction held 5 bases outside the gene matches. This CDR3 contains 14 residues. Germline lookup yields CDR1 SEHNR and CDR2 FQNEAQ (reference sequence). Profiling relied on immunoSEQ multiplex PCR, and the TCRdb table lists in-frame clones only, not all of them. The sample consists of 20,000 to 25,000 clones, 84% of them appearing once. This clonotype was obtained from a human patient who had received a solid organ transplant and had CMV disease. A subset of T cells may come from the graft donor. The gene calls are TRBV7-9 and TRBJ2-7, with 8 bases aligning to TRBD1. The sample in question was CD8+ T cells from blood, obtained after autologous CMV-specific T cell therapy. Written as DNA, the CDR3 is TGTGCCAGCAGCTTAGCGGTCACAGGGGGTGAGCAGTACTTC. Its translation: CASSLAVTGGEQYF. The entire variable domain, with the rest obtained from reference TRBV7-9 and TRBJ2-7, is as follows: DTGVSQNPRHKITKRGQNVTFRCDPISEHNRLYWYRQTLGQGPEFLTYFQNEAQLEKSRLLSDRFSAERPKGSFSTLEIQRTEQGDSAMYLCASSLAVTGGEQYFGPGTRLTVT.